This TCR beta chain comes out of a study of memory CD4+ T cells and cytomegalovirus serostatus. Study information: This sample comes from healthy Belgian adults, roughly nine CMV seropositive, around 26 seronegative.

Data came from immunoSEQ multiplex PCR; TCRdb stores just in-frame clones and leaves some out. The sample carries some 52,000 clones, about 83% recorded once. Comments on this clone: Its antigen is unidentified.

Study results and caveats: About 40% of the roughly 150 known CMV-associated TCRbeta sequences appeared in CD4+ memory.

Single viable CD3+CD4+CD8-CD45RO+ cells were sorted as the memory CD4+ T cells. With 4 bases removed from V and 3 bases from J, the gap between germline ends came to 10 bases. Per germline, CDR1 SGHRS and CDR2 YFSETQ. CDR3 size: 14 residues. Sequencing was performed on memory CD4+ T cells from blood. The receptor was derived from an adult in good health and CMV-seropositive. The chain recombines TRBV5-1 with TRBJ1-4; TRBD1 might be the D (6 bases). Here the CDR3 DNA reads TGCGCCAGCAGCGCGGGACACCCTAATGAAAAACTGTTTTTT. This codes for CASSAGHPNEKLFF.